The 15 T cell receptor beta chains in this list originate from one sample, sequenced in a study of glioma-infiltrating T cells. TCR alpha and beta CDR3 regions were amplified from RNA using iRepertoire nested multiplex PCR. In TCRdb, the multiplex PCR reads were re-called with MiXCR into one record per CDR3 protein. The sample includes around 130,000 distinct CDR3 sequences, around 25% seen only once; the top ten take 27%. What was sequenced was glioma tissue, nonneoplastic brain tissue, or PBMCs (not recorded which). The receptors were sampled from a human donor with low-grade glioma or glioblastoma, undergoing nonglioma brain surgery, or in good health (not recorded which).

CDR3 in DNA: TGCAGCGTTGGGACCGCGGTTAATGAGGCTTTCTTT. Encoded protein: CSVGTAVNEAFF. The chain links TRBV29-1 to TRBJ1-1; no clear D gene. The CDR3 is 12 amino acids. Deletions cut 4 bases from V and 11 bases from J, with 17 bases between. The germline CDR1 and CDR2 sequences are SQVTM and ANQGSEA.

This clonotype was observed a handful of times. V and J are TRBV24-1 and TRBJ2-5; 7 nucleotides align to TRBD1. V lost 5 bases and J lost 2; bases outside the gene matches: 7. Germline lookup yields CDR1 KGHDR and CDR2 SFDVKD. CDR3 size: 15 residues. The CDR3 DNA reads as TGTGCCACCAGTGGTGAACCGGGACAGCAAGAGACCCAGTACTTC. Amino acids: CATSGEPGQQETQYF.

In its sample, this clonotype was seen a few times. It may be a read error: a sequence one base away is much more abundant. The V gene is TRBV5-6, the J gene TRBJ2-5; D ambiguous. V lost 1 base and J lost 1, with 2 bases in between. The CDR3 sequence is 12 residues long. Germline V gives CDR1 SGHDT, CDR2 YYEEEE. The CDR3 protein is CASSLTQETQYF. The CDR3 nucleotides read TGTGCCAGCAGCTTGACCCAAGAGACCCAGTACTTC.

The rearrangement links TRBV18 to TRBJ1-1; D uncertain. V was trimmed by 6 bases and J by 6 bases, leaving 14 bases between them. CDR3 length equals 13 residues. CDR1 KGHSH and CDR2 LQKENI come from the germline V gene. This chain's CDR3 is CASSETTNAEAFF. CDR3 nucleotide sequence: TGTGCCAGCTCGGAAACGACTAACGCTGAAGCTTTCTTT.

This clonotype was detected many times. The chain has TRBV2 and TRBJ2-3, with 9 nucleotides matching TRBD1. The length of the CDR3 is 15 residues. Germline V lookup: CDR1 SNHLY, CDR2 FYNNEI. V dropped 5 bases and J dropped 7; count of bases not matched to a gene: 10. The CDR3 reads CASSSGTGSIYTQYF. The CDR3 DNA reads as TGTGCCAGCAGTTCCGGGACAGGGTCAATCTATACGCAGTATTTT.

This clonotype has just a few counts. V usage is TRBV4-1 and J usage is TRBJ2-3; D is uncertain. With 1 base removed from V and 3 bases from J, the gap between germline ends came to 11 bases. The CDR3 is made up of 15 amino acids. Per germline, CDR1 MGHRA and CDR2 YSYEKL. In nucleotides, the CDR3 is TGCGCCAGCAGCCAAGCCCGATCGCGGACAGATACGCAGTATTTT. Protein sequence: CASSQARSRTDTQYF.

This clonotype was seen more than once but under ten times. The chain is built from TRBV24-1 and TRBJ2-7; a weak D match, TRBD2 (6 bases). Trimming removed 7 bases from V and 7 bases from J, with 22 bases in between. The CDR3 runs 15 residues. Germline V gene sequence: CDR1 KGHDR, CDR2 SFDVKD. The CDR3 coding sequence is TGTGCCACCAGCCGAGCGGGCAGCTCCTACAATGAGCAGTACGTC. It codes for CATSRAGSSYNEQYV.

This clonotype was detected many times. V gene TRBV27 combines with J gene TRBJ2-3; D gene ambiguous. The germline V gene encodes CDR1 MNHEY and CDR2 SMNVEV (reference sequence). This CDR3 is built from 15 residues. The V end was cut by 7 bases, the J end by 4 bases, with 18 bases between. The CDR3 region is CASTPSGRHPDTQYF. The CDR3 DNA sequence: TGTGCCAGCACTCCCTCCGGCAGACACCCAGATACGCAGTATTTT.

This clonotype was counted many times. The rearrangement links TRBV3-1 to TRBJ2-1, with D possibly TRBD1 on 5 matching bases. V was shortened by 0 bases and J by 7 bases, with 16 bases between the two germline ends. Germline V CDR1 and CDR2: LGHDT, YNNKEL (reference sequence). This CDR3 contains 16 residues. CDR3 in DNA: TGTGCCAGCAGCCAAGACGGTTGGGGCTTCGCGAATGAGCAGTTCTTC. This translates into CASSQDGWGFANEQFF.

This rearrangement joins TRBV7-2 to TRBJ2-1; 8 bases are a match to TRBD1. Germline trimming cut 6 bases from V and 7 bases from J; bases unmatched to any gene: 11. The CDR3 totals 15 residues. Per the germline V gene, CDR1 is SGHTA and CDR2 is FQGNSA. In DNA form, the CDR3 reads TGTGCCAGCAGGTTACAGGGGGTTGCGGGAAATGAGCAGTTCTTC. This codes for CASRLQGVAGNEQFF.

This clonotype was counted ten times or more. The V gene is TRBV20-1, the J gene TRBJ1-6, with D perhaps matching TRBD1 (5 bases). CDR3 length equals 11 residues. Germline CDR1 and CDR2: DFQATT and SNEGSKA (reference sequence). CDR3 nucleotides: TGCAGCGGGCCGGGACCGTCACCCCTCCACTTT. As protein: CSGPGPSPLHF.

The chain employs TRBV29-1 and TRBJ2-3, with TRBD1 identical over 9 bases. V shed 6 bases and J 4 bases; nucleotides not matched to a gene: 2. CDR1 and CDR2 from the germline V gene are SQVTM and ANQGSEA. This CDR3 comprises 12 residues. The CDR3 DNA is TGCAGCGTGGACAGGGGAGCAGATACGCAGTATTTT. This translates into CSVDRGADTQYF.

This clonotype was counted ten times or more. The chain has TRBV24-1 and TRBJ1-1, with D unresolved. CDR1 KGHDR and CDR2 SFDVKD come from the germline V gene. V lost 7 bases to trimming and J lost 5 bases, with 10 bases between them. The CDR3 has 12 amino acids. The CDR3 DNA reads TGTGCCACCAGCACAGATGATACTGAAGCTTTCTTT. It specifies CATSTDDTEAFF.

This chain uses TRBV3-1 with TRBJ1-6; D gene uncertain. Germline V lookup: CDR1 LGHDT, CDR2 YNNKEL (reference sequence). V was shortened by 6 bases and J by 7 bases, with 10 bases between the two germline ends. This CDR3 is built from 13 residues. CDR3 sequence (DNA): TGTGCCAGCAGTCCGAGAGCCAATTCACCCCTCCACTTT. Translated: CASSPRANSPLHF.

V usage is TRBV18 and J usage is TRBJ1-4; TRBD1 matches 7 bases. V trimming: 8 bases; J trimming: 5 bases; junction bases outside the gene matches: 5. This CDR3 has 13 amino acids. Germline V CDR1 and CDR2: KGHSH, LQKENI. The CDR3 DNA reads as TGTGCCAGCCCGGCGGGACAGAATGAAAAACTGTTTTTT. It is translated as CASPAGQNEKLFF.